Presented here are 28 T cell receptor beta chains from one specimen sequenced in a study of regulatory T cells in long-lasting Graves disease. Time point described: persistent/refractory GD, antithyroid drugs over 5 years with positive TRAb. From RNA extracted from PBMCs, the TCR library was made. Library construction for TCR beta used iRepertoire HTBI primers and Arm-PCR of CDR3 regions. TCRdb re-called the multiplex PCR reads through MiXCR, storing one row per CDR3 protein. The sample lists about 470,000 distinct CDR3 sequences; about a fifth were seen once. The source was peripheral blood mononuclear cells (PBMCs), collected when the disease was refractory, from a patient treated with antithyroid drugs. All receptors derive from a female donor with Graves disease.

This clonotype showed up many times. CDR3 sequence reads: CASSLGTGRQPQHF. The CDR3, as DNA: TGTGCCAGCAGCCTCGGGACAGGGCGTCAGCCCCAGCATTTT. The chain combines TRBV7-9 with TRBJ1-5, with 9 nucleotides matching TRBD1. The CDR3 runs to 14 residues. J lost 6 bases, V lost 5 bases, and 5 bases had no gene match. CDR1 and CDR2 from the germline V gene are SEHNR and FQNEAQ (reference sequence).

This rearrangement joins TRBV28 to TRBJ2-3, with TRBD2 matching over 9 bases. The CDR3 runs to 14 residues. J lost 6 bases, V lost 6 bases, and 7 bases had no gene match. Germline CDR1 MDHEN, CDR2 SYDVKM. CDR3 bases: TGTGCCAGCAGAGGGCGGGAGGGCCGCGATACGCAGTATTTT. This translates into CASRGREGRDTQYF.

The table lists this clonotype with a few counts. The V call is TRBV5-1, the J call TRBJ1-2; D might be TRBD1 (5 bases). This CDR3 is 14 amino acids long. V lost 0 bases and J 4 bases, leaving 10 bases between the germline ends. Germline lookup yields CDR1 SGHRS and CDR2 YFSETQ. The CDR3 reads CASSLAGTLYGYTF. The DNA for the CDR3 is TGCGCCAGCAGCTTGGCAGGGACGCTCTATGGCTACACCTTC.

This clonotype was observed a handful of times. CDR3 sequence: CASSYSLAGVGMNTEAFF. The CDR3 DNA sequence: TGTGCCAGCAGTTACTCTTTAGCCGGGGTCGGGATGAACACTGAAGCTTTCTTT. The chain joins TRBV6-9 to TRBJ1-1; D unresolved. The CDR3 has 18 amino acids. CDR1 is MNHGY and CDR2 is SVAAGI in the germline V gene. V lost 3 bases, J lost 0 bases, and 20 bases lay in between.

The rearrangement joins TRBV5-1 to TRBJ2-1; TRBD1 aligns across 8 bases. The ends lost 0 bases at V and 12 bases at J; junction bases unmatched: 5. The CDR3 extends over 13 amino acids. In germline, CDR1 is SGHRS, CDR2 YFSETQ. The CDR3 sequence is CASSLAGGAGQFF. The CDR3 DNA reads TGCGCCAGCAGCTTGGCAGGGGGCGCGGGGCAGTTCTTC. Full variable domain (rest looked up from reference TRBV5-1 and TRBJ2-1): KAGVTQTPRYLIKTRGQQVTLSCSPISGHRSVSWYQQTPGQGLQFLFEYFSETQRNKGNFPGRFSGRQFSNSRSEMNVSTLELGDSALYLCASSLAGGAGQFFGPGTRLTVL.

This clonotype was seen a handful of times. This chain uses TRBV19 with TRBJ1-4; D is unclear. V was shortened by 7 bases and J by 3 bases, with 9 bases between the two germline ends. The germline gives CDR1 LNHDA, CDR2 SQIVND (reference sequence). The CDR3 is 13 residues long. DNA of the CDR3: TGTGCCAGTACCGCTGCCGCTAATGAAAAACTGTTTTTT. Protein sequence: CASTAAANEKLFF.

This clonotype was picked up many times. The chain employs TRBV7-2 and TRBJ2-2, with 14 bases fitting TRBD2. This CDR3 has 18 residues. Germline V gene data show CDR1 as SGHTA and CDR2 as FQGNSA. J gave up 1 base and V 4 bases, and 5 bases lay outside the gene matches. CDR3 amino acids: CASSSGLAGAKNTGELFF. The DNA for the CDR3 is TGTGCCAGCAGCTCGGGACTAGCGGGGGCCAAGAACACCGGGGAGCTGTTTTTT.

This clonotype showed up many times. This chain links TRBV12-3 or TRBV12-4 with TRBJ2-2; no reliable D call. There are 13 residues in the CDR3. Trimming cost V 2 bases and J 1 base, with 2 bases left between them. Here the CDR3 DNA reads TGTGCCAGCAGTTTAATGAACACCGGGGAGCTGTTTTTT. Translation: CASSLMNTGELFF.

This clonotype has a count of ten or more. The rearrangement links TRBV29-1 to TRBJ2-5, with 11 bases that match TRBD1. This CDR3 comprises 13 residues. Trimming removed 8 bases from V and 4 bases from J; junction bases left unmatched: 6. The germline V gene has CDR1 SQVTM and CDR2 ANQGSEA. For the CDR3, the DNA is TGCAGCCATAGGACAGGGGGCCCAGAGACCCAGTACTTC. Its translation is CSHRTGGPETQYF.

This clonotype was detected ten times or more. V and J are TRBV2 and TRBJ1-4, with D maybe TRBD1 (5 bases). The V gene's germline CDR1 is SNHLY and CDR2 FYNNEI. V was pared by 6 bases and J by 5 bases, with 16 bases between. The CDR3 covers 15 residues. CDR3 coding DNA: TGTGCCAGCAGGACCCGGGGCCTCCCAAATGAAAAACTGTTTTTT. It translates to CASRTRGLPNEKLFF.

Written as DNA, the CDR3 is TGCGCCAGCAGCTTGTGGGCTGGCACAGGGGAGGCTTTCTTT. This gives the protein CASSLWAGTGEAFF. The chain is built from TRBV5-1 and TRBJ1-1, with 7 bases identical to TRBD1. CDR3 length equals 14 residues. Germline CDR1 is SGHRS and CDR2 is YFSETQ. V was clipped by 1 base and J by 11 bases; unmatched bases: 11.

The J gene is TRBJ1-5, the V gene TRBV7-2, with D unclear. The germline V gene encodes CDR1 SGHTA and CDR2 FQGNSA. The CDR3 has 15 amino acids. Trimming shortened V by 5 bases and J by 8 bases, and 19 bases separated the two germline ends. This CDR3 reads CASSPYESETKPQHF. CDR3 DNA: TGTGCCAGCAGCCCGTACGAGTCAGAAACTAAGCCCCAGCATTTT.

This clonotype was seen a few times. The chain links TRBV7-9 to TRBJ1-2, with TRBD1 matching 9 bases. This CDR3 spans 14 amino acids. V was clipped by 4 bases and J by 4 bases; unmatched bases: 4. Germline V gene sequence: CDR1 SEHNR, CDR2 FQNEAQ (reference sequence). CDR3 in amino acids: CASSSEDRGYGYTF. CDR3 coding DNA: TGTGCCAGCAGCTCAGAGGACAGGGGCTATGGCTACACCTTC.

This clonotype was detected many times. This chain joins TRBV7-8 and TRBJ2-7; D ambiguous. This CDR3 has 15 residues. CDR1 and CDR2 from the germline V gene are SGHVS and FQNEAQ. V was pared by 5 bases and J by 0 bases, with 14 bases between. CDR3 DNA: TGTGCCAGCAGCCCACAGCCCTCTACCTCCTACGAGCAGTACTTC. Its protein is CASSPQPSTSYEQYF.

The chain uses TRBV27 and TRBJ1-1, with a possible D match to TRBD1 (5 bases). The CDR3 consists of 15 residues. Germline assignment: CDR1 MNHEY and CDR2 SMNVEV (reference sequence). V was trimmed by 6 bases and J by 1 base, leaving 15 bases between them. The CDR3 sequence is CASRLEGTGNTEAFF. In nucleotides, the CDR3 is TGTGCCAGCAGACTTGAGGGAACAGGGAACACTGAAGCTTTCTTT.

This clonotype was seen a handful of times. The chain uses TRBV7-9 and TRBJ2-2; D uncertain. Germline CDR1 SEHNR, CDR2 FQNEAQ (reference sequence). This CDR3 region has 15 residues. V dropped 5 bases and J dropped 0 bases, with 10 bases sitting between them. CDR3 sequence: CASSQKATNTGELFF. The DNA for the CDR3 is TGTGCCAGCAGCCAAAAGGCGACGAACACCGGGGAGCTGTTTTTT. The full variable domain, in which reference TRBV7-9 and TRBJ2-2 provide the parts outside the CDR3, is DTGVSQNPRHKITKRGQNVTFRCDPISEHNRLYWYRQTLGQGPEFLTYFQNEAQLEKSRLLSDRFSAERPKGSFSTLEIQRTEQGDSAMYLCASSQKATNTGELFFGEGSRLTVL.

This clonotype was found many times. In DNA, the CDR3 is TGCAGCGTTGGATCCCTGACTGGAGCCTACGAGCAGTACTTC. Translation gives CSVGSLTGAYEQYF. This sequence joins TRBV29-1 and TRBJ2-7; D unclear. This CDR3 region has 14 residues. Trimming stripped 4 bases from V and 2 bases from J, with 15 bases between. The V gene's germline CDR1 is SQVTM and CDR2 ANQGSEA.

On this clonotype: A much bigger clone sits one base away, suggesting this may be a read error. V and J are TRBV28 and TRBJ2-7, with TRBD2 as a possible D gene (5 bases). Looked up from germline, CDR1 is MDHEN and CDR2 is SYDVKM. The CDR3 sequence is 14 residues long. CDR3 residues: CATTSVPSSYERYF. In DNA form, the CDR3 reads TGTGCCACCACTTCAGTTCCTAGCTCCTACGAGCGGTACTTC.

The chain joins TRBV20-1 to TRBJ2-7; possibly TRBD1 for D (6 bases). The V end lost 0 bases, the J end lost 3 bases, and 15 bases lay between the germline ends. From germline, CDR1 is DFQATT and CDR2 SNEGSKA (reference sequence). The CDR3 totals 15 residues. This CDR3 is CSARDRQGPYYEQYF. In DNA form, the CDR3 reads TGCAGTGCTAGAGATCGGCAGGGGCCTTACTACGAGCAGTACTTC.

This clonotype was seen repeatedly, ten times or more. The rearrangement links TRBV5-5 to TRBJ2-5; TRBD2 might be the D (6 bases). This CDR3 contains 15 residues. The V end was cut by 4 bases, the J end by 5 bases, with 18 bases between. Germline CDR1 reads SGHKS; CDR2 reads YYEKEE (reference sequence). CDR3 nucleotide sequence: TGTGCCAGCAGCCCCGGGGGTAACCTGTGGGAGACCCAGTACTTC. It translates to CASSPGGNLWETQYF.

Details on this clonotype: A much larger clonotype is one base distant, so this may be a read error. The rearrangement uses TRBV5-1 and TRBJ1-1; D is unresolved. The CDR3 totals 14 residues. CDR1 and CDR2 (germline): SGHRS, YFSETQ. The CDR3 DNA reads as TGCGCCAGCGGCTTGCGGAAACAGAACACTGAAGCTTTCTTT. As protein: CASGLRKQNTEAFF.

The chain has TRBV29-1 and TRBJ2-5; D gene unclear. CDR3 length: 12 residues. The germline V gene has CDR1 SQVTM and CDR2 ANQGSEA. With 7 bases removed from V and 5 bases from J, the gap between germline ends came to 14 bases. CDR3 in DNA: TGCAGCGGAGTCTCACCTGAGGAGACCCAGTACTTC. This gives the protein CSGVSPEETQYF. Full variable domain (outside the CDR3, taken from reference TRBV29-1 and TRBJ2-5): SAVISQKPSRDICQRGTSLTIQCQVDSQVTMMFWYRQQPGQSLTLIATANQGSEATYESGFVIDKFPISRPNLTFSTLTVSNMSPEDSSIYLCSGVSPEETQYFGPGTRLLVL.

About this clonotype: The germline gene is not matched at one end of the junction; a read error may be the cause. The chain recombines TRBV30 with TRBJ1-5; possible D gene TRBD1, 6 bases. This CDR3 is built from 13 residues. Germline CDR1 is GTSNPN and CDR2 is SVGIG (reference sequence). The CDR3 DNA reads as TGTGTCTGGAGTGAACAGGGCCCTCAGCCCCAGCATTTT. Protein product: CVWSEQGPQPQHF.

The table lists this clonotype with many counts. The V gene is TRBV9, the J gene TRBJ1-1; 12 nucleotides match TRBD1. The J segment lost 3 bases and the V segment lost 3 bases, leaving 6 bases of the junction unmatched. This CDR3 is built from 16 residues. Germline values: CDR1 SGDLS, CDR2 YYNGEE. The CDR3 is CASSARDRGRHTEAFF. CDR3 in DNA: TGTGCCAGCAGCGCACGGGACAGGGGGCGGCACACTGAAGCTTTCTTT.

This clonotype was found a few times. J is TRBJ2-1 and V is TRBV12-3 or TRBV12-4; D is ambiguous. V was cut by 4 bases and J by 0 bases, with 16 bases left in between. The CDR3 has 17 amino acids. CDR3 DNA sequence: TGTGCCAGCAGTTCCCCCGATACTCCAAGCTCCTACAATGAGCAGTTCTTC. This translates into CASSSPDTPSSYNEQFF.

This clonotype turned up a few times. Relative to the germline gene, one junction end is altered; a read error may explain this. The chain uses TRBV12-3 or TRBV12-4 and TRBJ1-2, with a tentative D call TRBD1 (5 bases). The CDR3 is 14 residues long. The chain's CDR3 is CASSPLGRGYSYTF. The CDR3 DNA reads TGTGCCAGCAGTCCCTTAGGAAGGGGCTATAGCTACACCTTC.

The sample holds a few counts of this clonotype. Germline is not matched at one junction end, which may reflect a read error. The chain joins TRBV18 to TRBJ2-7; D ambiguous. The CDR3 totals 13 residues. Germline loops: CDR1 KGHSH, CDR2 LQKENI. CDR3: CASSPRDSGEQYF. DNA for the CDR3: TGTGCCAGCTCCCCACGAGATAGTGGCGAGCAGTACTTC. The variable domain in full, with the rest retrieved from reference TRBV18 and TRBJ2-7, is NAGVMQNPRHLVRRRGQEARLRCSPMKGHSHVYWYRQLPEEGLKFMVYLQKENIIDESGMPKERFSAEFPKEGPSILRIQQVVRGDSAAYFCASSPRDSGEQYFGPGTRLTVT.

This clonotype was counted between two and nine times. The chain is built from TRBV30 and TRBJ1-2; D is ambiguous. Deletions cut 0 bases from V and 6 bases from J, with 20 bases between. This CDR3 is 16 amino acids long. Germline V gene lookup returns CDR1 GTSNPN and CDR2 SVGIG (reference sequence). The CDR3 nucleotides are TGTGCCTGGAGTGTACCCTTACCCGTCGGGTTCGATGGCTACACCTTC. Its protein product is CAWSVPLPVGFDGYTF.